This TCR beta chain was profiled in a study of immune evolution from preneoplasia to lung adenocarcinoma. Between about 2014 and 2018, patients underwent resection in Japan or China. TCRdb keeps only in-frame clones here, not all; method: immunoSEQ multiplex PCR. The repertoire has several thousand clones, around 81% of them found once; the top ten carry about 8.3%. The TCR originated in a person aged 45-60 years with lung adenocarcinoma. Sequencing was carried out using FFPE invasive lung adenocarcinoma tissue.

The CDR3 bases are TGTGCCAGCAGTTTAGGGACAGGGGAAGGTCAGCCCCAGCATTTT. Translating it yields CASSLGTGEGQPQHF. The rearrangement joins TRBV28 to TRBJ1-5; 10 bases line up with TRBD1. The CDR3 has 15 amino acids. The V gene's germline CDR1 is MDHEN and CDR2 SYDVKM. The J segment lost 6 bases and the V segment lost 2 bases, leaving 4 bases of the junction unmatched.